This is a list of T cell receptor beta chains from one sample in a study of T cell changes during pregnancy in multiple sclerosis. The assay was immunoSEQ multiplex PCR, and TCRdb's table has in-frame clones only and misses some. The sample includes about 39,000 clones, roughly 93% seen only once; the top ten take 0.35%. The input for sequencing was CD4+ T cells from peripheral blood mononuclear cells, taken after pregnancy. The receptor set was obtained from a female donor with multiple sclerosis, enrolled in a pregnancy study. Both conserved end residues are part of each CDR3. The D gene is left open where the match is weak. Clone size is stated in some rows and not others, as once, few, many or a class when expanded.

size	V	D	J	length	DNA	CDR3
NA	TRBV5-6	NA	TRBJ1-2	18	TGTGCCAGCAGCTTGAGGGTCGGCGCCGGGGGAGATAACTATGGCTACACCTTC	CASSLRVGAGGDNYGYTF
NA	TRBV6-5	NA	TRBJ1-1	11	TGTGCCAGCAGTTTATACGGGGAAGCTTTCTTT	CASSLYGEAFF
NA	TRBV5-1	TRBD1	TRBJ2-7	15	TGCGCCAGCAGCTTGGAGGGGACAGGGGCATACGAGCAGTACTTC	CASSLEGTGAYEQYF
once	TRBV19	TRBD2	TRBJ2-2	17	TGTGCCAGTAGTATTGGACGGCGGGGGGGCAATACCGGGGAGCTGTTTTTT	CASSIGRRGGNTGELFF
NA	TRBV6-5	NA	TRBJ1-5	14	TGTGCCAGCAGTAGGGAGAGGGGCAATCAGCCCCAGCATTTT	CASSRERGNQPQHF
NA	TRBV6-4	NA	TRBJ2-5	12	TGTGCCAGCAGTGACTCGGCCGGGGCCCAGTACTTC	CASSDSAGAQYF
NA	TRBV30	NA	TRBJ2-2	18	TGTGCCTGGAGTGCTCCTCGACACCAGGGGAAGGGGACCGGGGAGCTGTTTTTT	CAWSAPRHQGKGTGELFF
NA	TRBV27	NA	TRBJ2-5	13	TGTGCCAGCACCCTAGCCCAGGGAGGGACCCAGTACTTC	CASTLAQGGTQYF
NA	TRBV6-1	TRBD2	TRBJ2-3	15	TGTGCCATCAGGGCGCGGCGGGGGGGCACAGATACGCAGTATTTT	CAIRARRGGTDTQYF
NA	TRBV5-6	TRBD1	TRBJ1-2	17	TGTGCCAGCAGGAGCGGGACAGGTGGGGTGTTGATCTATGGCTACACCTTC	CASRSGTGGVLIYGYTF